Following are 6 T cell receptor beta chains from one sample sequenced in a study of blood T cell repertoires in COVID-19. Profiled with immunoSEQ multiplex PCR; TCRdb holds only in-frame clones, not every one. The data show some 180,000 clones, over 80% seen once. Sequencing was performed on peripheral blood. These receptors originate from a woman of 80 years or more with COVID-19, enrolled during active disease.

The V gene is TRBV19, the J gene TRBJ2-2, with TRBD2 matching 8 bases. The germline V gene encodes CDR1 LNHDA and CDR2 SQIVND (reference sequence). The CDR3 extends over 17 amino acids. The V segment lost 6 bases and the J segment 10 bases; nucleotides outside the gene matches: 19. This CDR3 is CASSDPGLARALVELFF. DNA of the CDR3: TGTGCCAGTAGCGACCCCGGACTAGCTCGGGCCCTAGTGGAGCTGTTTTTT.

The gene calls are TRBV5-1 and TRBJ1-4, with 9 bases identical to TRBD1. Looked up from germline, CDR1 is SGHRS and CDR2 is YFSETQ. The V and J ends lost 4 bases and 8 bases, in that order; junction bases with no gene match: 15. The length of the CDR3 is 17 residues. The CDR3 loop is CASSLLGQGPAGEKLFF. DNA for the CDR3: TGCGCCAGCAGCCTTCTGGGACAGGGCCCGGCGGGGGAAAAACTGTTTTTT.

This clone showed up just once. In nucleotides, the CDR3 is TGTGCCACCAGCAGAGCCTTAGCGGGAAACACAGATACGCAGTATTTT. Translated: CATSRALAGNTDTQYF. The genes are TRBV15 and TRBJ2-3; 8 nucleotides agree with TRBD2. CDR1 LNHNV and CDR2 YYDKDF come from the germline V gene (reference sequence). The length of the CDR3 is 16 residues. The trim removed 1 base at V and 2 bases at J, leaving 5 bases unmatched.

The CDR3 DNA follows: TGTGCCAGCAGCTTAGACATTTCTGGGGCCAACGTCCTGACTTTC. It translates to CASSLDISGANVLTF. The V and J genes are TRBV11-2 and TRBJ2-6, with D uncertain. CDR1 is SGHAT, CDR2 FQNNGV, per germline. This CDR3 is built from 15 residues. Trimming cost V 0 bases and J 1 base, with 4 bases left between them.

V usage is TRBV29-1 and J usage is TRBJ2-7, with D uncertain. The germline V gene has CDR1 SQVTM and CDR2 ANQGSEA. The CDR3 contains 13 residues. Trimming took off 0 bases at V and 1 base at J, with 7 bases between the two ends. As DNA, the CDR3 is TGCAGCGTTGAAGATCGCGGATCCTACGAGCAGTACTTC. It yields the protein CSVEDRGSYEQYF.

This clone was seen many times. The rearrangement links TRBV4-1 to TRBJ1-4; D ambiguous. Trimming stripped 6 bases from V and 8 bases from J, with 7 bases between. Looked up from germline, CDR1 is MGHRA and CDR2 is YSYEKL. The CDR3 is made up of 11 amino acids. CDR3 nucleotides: TGCGCCAGCAGTACGGGGGAAAAACTGTTTTTT. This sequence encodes CASSTGEKLFF.